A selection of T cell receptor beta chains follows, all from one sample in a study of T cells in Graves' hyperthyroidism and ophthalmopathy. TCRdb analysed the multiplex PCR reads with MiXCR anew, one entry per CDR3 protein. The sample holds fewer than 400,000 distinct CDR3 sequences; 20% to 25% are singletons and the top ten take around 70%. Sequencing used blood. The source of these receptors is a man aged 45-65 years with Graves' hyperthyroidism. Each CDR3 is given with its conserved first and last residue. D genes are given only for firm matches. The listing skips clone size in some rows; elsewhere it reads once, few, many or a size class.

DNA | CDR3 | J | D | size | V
TGTACCAGCAGTGAGCGTTCCTACGAGCAGTACTTC | CTSSERSYEQYF | TRBJ2-7 | NA | once | TRBV2
TGTGCCAGCAGTTACTCAGGGGGAGGGTACAATGAGCAGTTCTTC | CASSYSGGGYNEQFF | TRBJ2-1 | NA | NA | TRBV6-6
TGTGCCACACGAAACCAGCAAACTGGCGGGGGGGGGGGGGGTACAGATACGCAGTATTTT | CATRNQQTGGGGGGTDTQYF | TRBJ2-3 | TRBD2 | NA | TRBV28
TGTGCCAGCAGAGGAGTTCCGAGGGGGACAAAAGAGACCCAGTACTTC | CASRGVPRGTKETQYF | TRBJ2-5 | NA | many | TRBV2
TGTGCCAGCAGGGAGACTACAGGGTACAATGAGCAGTTCTTC | CASRETTGYNEQFF | TRBJ2-1 | NA | many | TRBV2
TGTGCCAGCAGTTCAGACAGGGTTCCATACGAGCAGTACTTC | CASSSDRVPYEQYF | TRBJ2-7 | TRBD1 | few | TRBV6-5
TGTGCCAGCAGCTTGGGAGTAAACGAGCAGTACTTC | CASSLGVNEQYF | TRBJ2-7 | NA | many | TRBV5-6
TGTGCCAGCAGCCAAGGGTTAGCGGGGACCCAAGAGACCCAGTACTTC | CASSQGLAGTQETQYF | TRBJ2-5 | TRBD2 | many | TRBV3-1
TGTGCCAGCAGACCCACAGGGGTGGGGAGGAATGAGCAGTTCTTC | CASRPTGVGRNEQFF | TRBJ2-1 | NA | NA | TRBV6-1
TGTGCCACCAGCAGAGAGGGCAGCAATCAGCCCCAGCATTTT | CATSREGSNQPQHF | TRBJ1-5 | NA | NA | TRBV15
TGTGCCTGGAGTGGACGCAATGAGCAGTTCTTC | CAWSGRNEQFF | TRBJ2-1 | NA | many | TRBV30
TGCAGTGCTAGAGGGGCCGGGACAGGGGTAAGCACTGAAGCTTTCTTT | CSARGAGTGVSTEAFF | TRBJ1-1 | TRBD1 | few | TRBV20-1
TGTGCCAGCAGCTTACTCCTTAACTATGGCTACACCTTC | CASSLLLNYGYTF | TRBJ1-2 | NA | many | TRBV11-2
TGTGCCAGCAGTTCCAACAGGGGAGATCAGCCCCAGCATTTT | CASSSNRGDQPQHF | TRBJ1-5 | TRBD1 | few | TRBV28
TGCGCCAGCAGCGAGACAGGGGGCATAGAGACCCAGTACTTC | CASSETGGIETQYF | TRBJ2-5 | TRBD1 | NA | TRBV5-1
TGTGCCAGCAGCTTGGTGACTAGCTCTGTTGAGCAGTTCTTC | CASSLVTSSVEQFF | TRBJ2-1 | TRBD2 | NA | TRBV11-2
TGTGCCAGCAGCAACACGAACACCGGGGAGCTGTTTTTT | CASSNTNTGELFF | TRBJ2-2 | NA | NA | TRBV12-3/TRBV12-4
TGTGCCAGCATCGGACAGGGGGCGAGAGGCTACACCTTC | CASIGQGARGYTF | TRBJ1-2 | TRBD1 | once | TRBV28
TGCAGCGTTGATCGACAGGGAACTGAAGCTTTCTTT | CSVDRQGTEAFF | TRBJ1-1 | TRBD1 | once | TRBV29-1
TGTGCCAGCAGTTACTCAGCAGGGACGGAGCGATTCTCCTACGAGCAGTACTTC | CASSYSAGTERFSYEQYF | TRBJ2-7 | NA | once | TRBV6-5
TGTGCCAGCAGCTCCGAGGGACTAGCGGGAGTCAATGAGCAGTTCTTC | CASSSEGLAGVNEQFF | TRBJ2-1 | TRBD2 | many | TRBV11-3
TGTGCCACCAGTGATGCAGGCGAAGAGACCCAGTACTTC | CATSDAGEETQYF | TRBJ2-5 | NA | NA | TRBV24-1
TGTGCCAGCAGCTTGGCTAGCCCAGATACGCAGTATTTT | CASSLASPDTQYF | TRBJ2-3 | NA | NA | TRBV7-9
TGTGCCAGCAGCCAAGCAGGGGGAGCCAACGTCCTGACTTTC | CASSQAGGANVLTF | TRBJ2-6 | TRBD1 | NA | TRBV3-1
TGTGCCAGCAGGGGGGACAGCCGCACAGATACGCAGTATTTT | CASRGDSRTDTQYF | TRBJ2-3 | TRBD1 | many | TRBV2
TGTGCCAGCAGTGAATTAGGACTAGCGGGTGATGAGCAGTTCTTC | CASSELGLAGDEQFF | TRBJ2-1 | TRBD2 | NA | TRBV9
TGTGCCATCAGTGTTTCACCCCAGACAGATACGCAGTATTTT | CAISVSPQTDTQYF | TRBJ2-3 | NA | NA | TRBV10-3
TGTGCCAGCAGTGCGGACAGGGGGAACACCGGGGAGCTGTTTTTT | CASSADRGNTGELFF | TRBJ2-2 | TRBD1 | NA | TRBV28
TGTGCCACCCTGCCGGGACTAGCGGGGGAGCGCTCCTACAATGAGCAGTTCTTC | CATLPGLAGERSYNEQFF | TRBJ2-1 | TRBD2 | NA | TRBV24-1
TGCAGTGCTAGCGTGAGGAATGAAAAACTGTTTTTT | CSASVRNEKLFF | TRBJ1-4 | NA | few | TRBV20-1
TGTGCCAGCAGCCAAGAAAGGAGCACTGAAGCTTTCTTT | CASSQERSTEAFF | TRBJ1-1 | NA | NA | TRBV4-2
TGTGCCAGCAGTACTCGGACTAGCGGGTTATACAATGAGCAGTTCTTC | CASSTRTSGLYNEQFF | TRBJ2-1 | TRBD2 | few | TRBV6-5
TGTGCCAGTAGTTGGCACAATGAGCAGTTCTTC | CASSWHNEQFF | TRBJ2-1 | NA | few | TRBV19